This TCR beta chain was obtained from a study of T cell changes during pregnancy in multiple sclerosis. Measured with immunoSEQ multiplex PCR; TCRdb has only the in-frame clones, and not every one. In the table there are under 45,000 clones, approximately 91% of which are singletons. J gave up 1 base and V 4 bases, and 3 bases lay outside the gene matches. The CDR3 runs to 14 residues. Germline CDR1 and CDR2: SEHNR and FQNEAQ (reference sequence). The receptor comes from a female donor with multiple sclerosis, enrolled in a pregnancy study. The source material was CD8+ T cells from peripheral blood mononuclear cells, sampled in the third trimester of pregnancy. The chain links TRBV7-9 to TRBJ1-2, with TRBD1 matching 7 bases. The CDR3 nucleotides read TGTGCCAGCAGCTCGGGACAGAGTAACTATGGCTACACCTTC. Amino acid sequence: CASSSGQSNYGYTF.